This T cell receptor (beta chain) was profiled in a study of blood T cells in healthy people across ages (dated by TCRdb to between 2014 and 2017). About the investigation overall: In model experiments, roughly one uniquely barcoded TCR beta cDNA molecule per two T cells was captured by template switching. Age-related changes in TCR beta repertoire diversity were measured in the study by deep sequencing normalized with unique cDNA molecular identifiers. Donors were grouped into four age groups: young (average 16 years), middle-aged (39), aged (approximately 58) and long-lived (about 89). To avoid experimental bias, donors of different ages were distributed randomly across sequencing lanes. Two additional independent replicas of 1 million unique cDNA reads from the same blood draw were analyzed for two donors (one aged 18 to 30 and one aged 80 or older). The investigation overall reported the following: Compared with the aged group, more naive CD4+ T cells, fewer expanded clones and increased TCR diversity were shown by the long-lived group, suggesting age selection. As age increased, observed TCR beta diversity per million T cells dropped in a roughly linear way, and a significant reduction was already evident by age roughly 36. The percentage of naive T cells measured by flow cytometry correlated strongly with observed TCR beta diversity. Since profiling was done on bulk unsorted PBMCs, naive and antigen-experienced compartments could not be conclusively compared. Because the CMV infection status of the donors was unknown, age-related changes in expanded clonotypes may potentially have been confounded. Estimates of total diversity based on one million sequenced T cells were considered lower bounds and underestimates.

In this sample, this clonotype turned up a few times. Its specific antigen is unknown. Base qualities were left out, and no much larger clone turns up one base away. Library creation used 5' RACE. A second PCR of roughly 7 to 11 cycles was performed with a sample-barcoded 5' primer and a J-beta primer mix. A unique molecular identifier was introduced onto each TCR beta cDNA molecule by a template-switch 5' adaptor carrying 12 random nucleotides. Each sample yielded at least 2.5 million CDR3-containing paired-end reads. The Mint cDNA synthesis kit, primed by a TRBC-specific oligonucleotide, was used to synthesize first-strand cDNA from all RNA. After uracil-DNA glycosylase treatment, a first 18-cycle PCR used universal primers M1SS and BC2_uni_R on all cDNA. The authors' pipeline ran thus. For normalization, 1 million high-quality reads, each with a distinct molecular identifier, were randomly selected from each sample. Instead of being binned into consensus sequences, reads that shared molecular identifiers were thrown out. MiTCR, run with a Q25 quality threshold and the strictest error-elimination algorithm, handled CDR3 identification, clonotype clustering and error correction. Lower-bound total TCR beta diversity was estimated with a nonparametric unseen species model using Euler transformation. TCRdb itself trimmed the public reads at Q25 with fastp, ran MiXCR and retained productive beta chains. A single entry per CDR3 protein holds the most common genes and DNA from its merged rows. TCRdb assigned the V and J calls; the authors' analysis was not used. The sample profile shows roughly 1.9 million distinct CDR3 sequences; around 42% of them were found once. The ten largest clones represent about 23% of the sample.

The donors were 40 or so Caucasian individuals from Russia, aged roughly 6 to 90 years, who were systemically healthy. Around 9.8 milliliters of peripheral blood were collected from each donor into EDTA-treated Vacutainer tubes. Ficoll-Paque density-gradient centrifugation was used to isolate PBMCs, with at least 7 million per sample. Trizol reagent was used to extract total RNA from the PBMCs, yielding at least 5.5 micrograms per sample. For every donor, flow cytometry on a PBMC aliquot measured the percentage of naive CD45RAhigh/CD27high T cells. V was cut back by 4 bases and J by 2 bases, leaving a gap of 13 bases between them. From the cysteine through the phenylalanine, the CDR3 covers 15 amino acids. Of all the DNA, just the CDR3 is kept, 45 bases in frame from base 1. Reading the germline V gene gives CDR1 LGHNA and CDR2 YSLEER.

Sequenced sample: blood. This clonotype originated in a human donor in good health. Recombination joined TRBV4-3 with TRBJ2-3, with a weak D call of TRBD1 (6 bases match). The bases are TGCGCCAGCAGCCGGATACAGGGATACACAGATACGCAGTATTTT. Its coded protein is CASSRIQGYTDTQYF.